Each of the 8 T cell receptor beta chains below was sequenced from the same sample in a study of T cell repertoires in cytomegalovirus infection. Their specific antigens are unknown. TCRdb analysed the reads with MiXCR anew, one entry per CDR3 protein. The table lists approximately 910,000 distinct CDR3 sequences, around 29% of them singletons, with over 11% in the top ten. Specimen: cultured CD8+ T cells from PBMCs, collected from culture after CMV antigen stimulation. The receptors originated from a human donor in good health (CMV status not recorded). Some clones in this sample may be carry-over from other donors' samples.

This clonotype was counted at least ten times. The chain couples TRBV7-6 to TRBJ1-3; 7 bases map to TRBD1. The V gene end was trimmed by 5 bases and the J gene end by 0 bases; junction bases not matched to a gene: 1. Germline V gives CDR1 SGHVS, CDR2 FNYEAQ. The CDR3 extends over 14 amino acids. The CDR3 DNA reads TGTGCCAGCAGCCGGACAGGCTCTGGAAACACCATATATTTT. Its translation: CASSRTGSGNTIYF.

This clonotype was observed a few times. V and J are TRBV28 and TRBJ1-5, with D hard to call. The CDR3 is 15 amino acids. V was cut by 4 bases and J by 0 bases, with 10 bases left in between. CDR1 is MDHEN and CDR2 is SYDVKM in the germline V gene. This chain's CDR3 is CASSSSRYSNQPQHF. In nucleotides, the CDR3 is TGTGCCAGCAGTTCATCAAGATATAGCAATCAGCCCCAGCATTTT.

In its sample, this clonotype was seen many times. V is TRBV7-8 and J is TRBJ1-1; D unresolved. The ends were cut back, 3 bases at V and 4 bases at J, with 9 bases in the middle. Germline lookup yields CDR1 SGHVS and CDR2 FQNEAQ. CDR3 length: 13 amino acids. The CDR3 region is CASSLLRSTEAFF. The DNA for the CDR3 is TGTGCCAGCAGCTTGCTGAGATCCACTGAAGCTTTCTTT. The full variable domain, with the rest looked up from reference TRBV7-8 and TRBJ1-1, is GAGVSQSPRYKVAKRGQDVALRCDPISGHVSLFWYQQALGQGPEFLTYFQNEAQLDKSGLPSDRFFAERPEGSVSTLKIQRTQQEDSAVYLCASSLLRSTEAFFGQGTRLTVV.

The table lists this clonotype with a few counts. The chain has TRBV7-6 and TRBJ2-7; 9 nucleotides agree with TRBD1. Germline trimming cut 5 bases from V and 2 bases from J; bases unmatched to any gene: 7. CDR3 size: 15 residues. The germline CDR1 and CDR2 sequences are SGHVS and FNYEAQ. The CDR3: CASSGGTGITYEQYF. The CDR3 region has the DNA TGTGCCAGCAGCGGCGGGACAGGGATAACCTACGAGCAGTACTTC.

The V call is TRBV6-1, the J call TRBJ2-1, with 7 bases matching TRBD1. V gave up 8 bases and J gave up 0 bases; unmatched junction bases: 4. CDR1 is MNHNS and CDR2 is SASEGT in the germline V gene. The CDR3 sequence is 14 residues long. In DNA, the CDR3 is TGTGCCAGCCATCGGACAGGCTCCTACAATGAGCAGTTCTTC. It encodes CASHRTGSYNEQFF.

The J gene is TRBJ1-5, the V gene TRBV20-1; TRBD1 agrees at 7 bases. V shed 1 base, J shed 5 bases, and the junction held 11 bases outside the gene matches. This CDR3 region has 16 residues. Germline assignment: CDR1 DFQATT and CDR2 SNEGSKA (reference sequence). The CDR3 DNA follows: TGCAGTGCTAGAGCTAGTCTGGGACAGCCTCATCAGCCCCAGCATTTT. Its protein product is CSARASLGQPHQPQHF.

The chain employs TRBV2 and TRBJ2-2; no definite D call. Germline V gives CDR1 SNHLY, CDR2 FYNNEI. This CDR3 region has 15 residues. Deletions cut 2 bases from V and 3 bases from J, with 10 bases between. The CDR3 spells CASSEIITDTGELFF. The CDR3, as DNA: TGTGCCAGCAGTGAAATAATTACAGACACCGGGGAGCTGTTTTTT. Complete variable domain (other parts from reference TRBV2 and TRBJ2-2): EPEVTQTPSHQVTQMGQEVILRCVPISNHLYFYWYRQILGQKVEFLVSFYNNEISEKSEIFDDQFSVERPDGSNFTLKIRSTKLEDSAMYFCASSEIITDTGELFFGEGSRLTVL.

The chain is built from TRBV27 and TRBJ1-5, with D tentatively TRBD1 (5 bases). This CDR3 has 17 amino acids. Trimming left V 0 bases short and J 1 base short, with 13 bases between. The germline CDR1 and CDR2 sequences are MNHEY and SMNVEV (reference sequence). CDR3 loop: CASSLSMGEVSNQPQHF. The DNA of the CDR3 is TGTGCCAGCAGTTTATCGATGGGGGAAGTAAGCAATCAGCCCCAGCATTTT.